This TCR beta chain was captured by sequencing in a study of beta chain features in type 1 diabetes. This clone was seen only a few times. What it binds is unknown. Study-level findings and limits: Shorter TCRB CDR3s, moderately but significantly so, marked every one of the four CD4+ subsets in Type 1 diabetes patients.

Germline CDR1 is LGHNA and CDR2 is YSLEER. The CDR3 is 14 amino acids. Trimming left V 0 bases short and J 4 bases short, with 9 bases between. The entirety of the isolated RNA underwent reverse transcription, so expressed TCRB transcripts were sequenced. Produced via immunoSEQ multiplex PCR; TCRdb's table is partial and in-frame only. The repertoire consists of about 650,000 clones, with about an eighth occurring once and the leading ten covering more than 0.095%. This sequence originates from a young man with type 1 diabetes. Sequencing input: naive CD4+ T cells from blood. V usage is TRBV4-3 and J usage is TRBJ1-2; D is unresolved. The CDR3 protein is CASSQEVVVYGYTF. The CDR3 nucleotides are TGCGCCAGCAGCCAAGAAGTCGTAGTCTATGGCTACACCTTC.